This paragraph reports one TCR beta chain. The data originate from a study of T cell changes during pregnancy in multiple sclerosis. Germline-derived CDR1 and CDR2 are SGHNT and YYREEE (reference sequence). CDR3 length: 18 amino acids. Trimming at V came to 4 bases and at J to 6 bases, leaving 11 bases not matched to a gene. Assay: immunoSEQ multiplex PCR; the TCRdb copy retains only in-frame clones and omits some. The sample carries roughly 35,000 clones, 88% recorded once. This clonotype originated in a female donor with multiple sclerosis, enrolled in a pregnancy study. The chain employs TRBV5-4 and TRBJ2-1; 15 bases match TRBD2. The sample was CD4+ T cells from peripheral blood mononuclear cells, taken before pregnancy. Written as DNA, the CDR3 is TGTGCCAGCAGCCCCGGGACTAGCGGGAGGCCCAGATCCAATGAGCAGTTCTTC. Translation gives CASSPGTSGRPRSNEQFF.